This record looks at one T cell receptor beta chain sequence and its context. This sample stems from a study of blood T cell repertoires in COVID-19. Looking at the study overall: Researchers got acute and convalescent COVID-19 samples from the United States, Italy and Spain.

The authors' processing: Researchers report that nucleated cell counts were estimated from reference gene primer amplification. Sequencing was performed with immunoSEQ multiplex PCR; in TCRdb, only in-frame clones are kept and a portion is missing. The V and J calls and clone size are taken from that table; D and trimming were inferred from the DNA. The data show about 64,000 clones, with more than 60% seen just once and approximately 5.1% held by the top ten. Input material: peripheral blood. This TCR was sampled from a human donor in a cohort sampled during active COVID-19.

The CDR3 bases are TGTGCCAGCAGCTTGGGGGGCAAAAACATTCAGTACTTC. Amino acid sequence: CASSLGGKNIQYF. V and J are TRBV7-3 and TRBJ2-4; the D gene is possibly TRBD2 (6 bases). The CDR3 contains 13 residues. Germline-derived CDR1 and CDR2 are SGHTA and FQGTGA. The V end lost 3 bases, the J end lost 3 bases, and 6 bases lay between the germline ends. Full variable domain (missing parts from reference TRBV7-3 and TRBJ2-4): GAGVSQTPSNKVTEKGKYVELRCDPISGHTALYWYRQSLGQGPEFLIYFQGTGAADDSGLPNDRFFAVRPEGSVSTLKIQRTERGDSAVYLCASSLGGKNIQYFGAGTRLSVL.